This T cell receptor beta chain derives from a study of Tregs in tolerant kidney transplant recipients. As concerns this clone: The DNA ends 3 residues before the CDR3 does, and the rest of the CDR3 is filled in from the germline J gene.

Some clones are missing from TCRdb's copy, which holds only in-frame ones; the method was immunoSEQ multiplex PCR. This listing includes 15,000 or so clones. Mixed chimerism was transient after nonmyeloablative marrow transplants from related graft donors. The CDR3 is 15 residues long. The germline CDR1 and CDR2 sequences are SGHVS and FNYEAQ. The chain carries TRBV7-6 and TRBJ2-5; 10 bases are a match to TRBD2. Sequenced here: CD8+ T cells from blood (PBMCs), sampled 6 months after the transplant. The source is a human patient who received a combined kidney and bone marrow transplant. The graft donor may be the source of some T cells. This CDR3 reads CASSASGGWSDTQYF. CDR3 DNA, as far as it was read: TGTGCCAGCAGCGCTAGCGGGGGCTGGTCAGATACC.